The sequence of this T cell receptor (beta chain) was determined in a study of OX40 agonist ivuxolimab in advanced cancers. Points from the study as a whole: The study found among the lowest clonal expansion in partial responders at 0.1-3.0 mg/kg.

Comments on this clone: As yet, its antigen is unknown.

CDR3 length: 13 amino acids. Trimming took 0 bases from V and 12 from J, leaving 17 bases between them. Germline-derived CDR1 and CDR2 are SQVTM and ANQGSEA. This table comes from immunoSEQ multiplex PCR, and its TCRdb copy is limited to in-frame clones, with some not included. Of roughly 11,000 clones in the sample, 80% to 90% are singletons; the top ten hold about a tenth. The chain carries TRBV29-1 and TRBJ1-2, with D perhaps matching TRBD1 (5 bases). The material was CD4+ or CD8+ T cells sorted from blood, obtained in a trial of the OX40 agonist ivuxolimab. The sequence was obtained from an adult with an advanced solid tumor such as melanoma, head and neck, liver or kidney cancer. The CDR3, as DNA: TGCAGCGTTGAAGAGGGTGGGGCGCGGGGTCACACCTTC. Its translation is CSVEEGGARGHTF.